This entry lists 17 T cell receptor beta chains sequenced from one sample in a study of a mutant IDH1 vaccine in newly diagnosed glioma. TCRdb's table, derived via immunoSEQ multiplex PCR, lists solely in-frame clones and lacks some. The sample consists of 60,000 to 65,000 clones, approximately 81% of them appearing once. Antigens of these TCRs are unknown. Time point noted: week 35, safety follow-up. In the vaccine, a single dose held 300 ug of the mutant IDH1 20-mer peptide, along with topical imiquimod. The sample here was PBMCs, taken from a glioma patient whose treatment included an IDH1 peptide vaccine. The receptors were sampled from a man in his thirties or forties with glioma.

The V call is TRBV30, the J call TRBJ1-5, with D perhaps TRBD1 (5 bases). CDR3 length equals 16 residues. V was pared by 2 bases and J by 1 base, with 15 bases between. Germline assignment: CDR1 GTSNPN and CDR2 SVGIG (reference sequence). The DNA of the CDR3 is TGTGCCTGGAGTTCTCTGACAGTTAGAAGCAATCAGCCCCAGCATTTT. Its translation is CAWSSLTVRSNQPQHF.

This clone came up once. The chain links TRBV6-4 to TRBJ1-1; D unresolved. Deletions cut 9 bases from V and 0 bases from J, with 26 bases between. This CDR3 region has 18 residues. Germline-derived CDR1 and CDR2 are MRHNA and SNTAGT. The CDR3 reads CARSLRTPTWAMNTEAFF. CDR3 nucleotide sequence: TGTGCCAGGTCGCTACGGACCCCAACCTGGGCGATGAACACTGAAGCTTTCTTT.

The chain carries TRBV10-3 and TRBJ1-2; TRBD1 matches at 9 bases. CDR3 length: 17 amino acids. The trim removed 4 bases at V and 6 bases at J, leaving 15 bases unmatched. Germline assignment: CDR1 ENHRY and CDR2 SYGVKD. This chain's CDR3 is CAISALDRGSTQDGYTF. The CDR3 bases are TGTGCCATCAGTGCCTTGGACAGGGGCAGCACCCAGGATGGCTACACCTTC.

The V and J genes are TRBV5-1 and TRBJ2-7; possibly TRBD2 for D (6 bases). The CDR3 sequence is 14 residues long. V lost 0 bases to trimming and J lost 3 bases, with 10 bases between them. CDR1 is SGHRS, CDR2 YFSETQ, per germline. This chain's CDR3 is CASSLGGSGYEQYF. The CDR3 region has the DNA TGCGCCAGCAGCTTGGGAGGTAGCGGCTACGAGCAGTACTTC.

In this sample, this clone turned up a few times. The chain uses TRBV19 and TRBJ1-5; a weak D match, TRBD1 (5 bases). Trimming pared 7 bases from V and 0 bases from J, leaving 19 bases between. The CDR3 spans 17 residues. From germline, CDR1 is LNHDA and CDR2 SQIVND (reference sequence). The CDR3 spells CASTPGAGRDSNQPQHF. As DNA, the CDR3 is TGTGCCAGTACCCCCGGGGCGGGACGAGATAGCAATCAGCCCCAGCATTTT.

The chain uses TRBV5-4 and TRBJ2-1, with 12 bases matching TRBD1. J lost 9 bases, V lost 4 bases, and 11 bases had no gene match. CDR3 length: 16 amino acids. The germline gives CDR1 SGHNT, CDR2 YYREEE (reference sequence). The CDR3 nucleotides are TGTGCCAGCAGCCACGGAGGGGGACAGGGGGCGGGTGAGCAGTTCTTC. It specifies CASSHGGGQGAGEQFF.

The chain couples TRBV5-1 to TRBJ2-7; D is ambiguous. The CDR3 sequence is 16 residues long. Germline V lookup: CDR1 SGHRS, CDR2 YFSETQ. Trimming stripped 0 bases from V and 1 base from J, with 14 bases between. DNA for the CDR3: TGCGCCAGCAGCTTGGATGCTACCATCAATTCCTACGAGCAGTACTTC. Translation: CASSLDATINSYEQYF.

The chain couples TRBV5-6 to TRBJ2-7, with a weak D call TRBD1 (6 bases). This CDR3 spans 12 amino acids. V was clipped by 4 bases and J by 4 bases, with 9 bases between them. Germline lookup yields CDR1 SGHDT and CDR2 YYEEEE. The CDR3 loop reads CASSVQGYEQYF. In DNA form, the CDR3 reads TGTGCCAGCAGCGTACAGGGTTACGAGCAGTACTTC.

V is TRBV4-1 and J is TRBJ2-2; D not resolved. The V gene lost 0 bases and the J gene lost 0 bases, with 14 bases spanning the gap. The CDR3 has 18 amino acids. Germline CDR1 reads MGHRA; CDR2 reads YSYEKL. Here the CDR3 reads CASSQDDTTPPNTGELFF. The CDR3 DNA follows: TGCGCCAGCAGCCAAGACGACACTACACCCCCGAACACCGGGGAGCTGTTTTTT.

This chain uses TRBV19 with TRBJ1-6, with a tentative D call TRBD1 (6 bases). The CDR3 consists of 16 residues. V was clipped by 5 bases and J by 10 bases, with 21 bases between them. In germline, CDR1 is LNHDA, CDR2 SQIVND (reference sequence). CDR3 amino acids: CASSVEKQGGGSPLHF. The DNA of the CDR3 is TGTGCCAGTAGTGTCGAAAAACAGGGAGGGGGATCACCCCTCCACTTT.

This chain uses TRBV2 with TRBJ1-5, with D uncertain. V was trimmed by 4 bases and J by 6 bases, leaving 10 bases between them. CDR1 is SNHLY, CDR2 FYNNEI, per germline. CDR3 length equals 13 residues. The DNA for the CDR3 is TGTGCCAGCAGTGCCCCCCCCAGTCAGCCCCAGCATTTT. Residues: CASSAPPSQPQHF.

This clone was seen only once. This sequence joins TRBV10-3 and TRBJ2-7; no reliable D call. Germline loops: CDR1 ENHRY, CDR2 SYGVKD. V was pared by 0 bases and J by 2 bases, with 8 bases between. The CDR3 is 14 amino acids. The chain's CDR3 is CAISESLSPYEQYF. As DNA, the CDR3 is TGTGCCATCAGTGAGTCGCTCTCCCCCTACGAGCAGTACTTC.

In its sample, this clone was seen a few times. The V gene is TRBV19, the J gene TRBJ1-5, with D perhaps TRBD1 (5 bases). The V and J ends lost 3 bases and 0 bases respectively, with 9 bases between them. Germline CDR1 LNHDA, CDR2 SQIVND (reference sequence). The CDR3 is made up of 15 amino acids. This CDR3 reads CASSIWDGSNQPQHF. CDR3 nucleotides: TGTGCCAGTAGTATTTGGGACGGTAGCAATCAGCCCCAGCATTTT.

The chain is built from TRBV7-6 and TRBJ2-4; D might be TRBD2 (6 bases). With 1 base removed from V and 7 bases from J, the gap between germline ends came to 17 bases. CDR1 is SGHVS, CDR2 FNYEAQ, per germline. This CDR3 is 16 amino acids long. Here the CDR3 DNA reads TGTGCCAGCAGCTTAGGCCCCGAGGGGAGCGGGAACATTCAGTACTTC. Translating gives CASSLGPEGSGNIQYF.

The chain combines TRBV5-1 with TRBJ1-3; D ambiguous. The CDR3 consists of 15 residues. CDR1 is SGHRS, CDR2 YFSETQ, per germline. V was shortened by 4 bases and J by 4 bases, with 15 bases between the two germline ends. The DNA of the CDR3 is TGCGCCAGCAGCGCAGCAGGCTTCTCCGGAAACACCATATATTTT. As protein: CASSAAGFSGNTIYF.

V gene TRBV7-9 combines with J gene TRBJ1-5, with D unresolved. The germline gives CDR1 SEHNR, CDR2 FQNEAQ (reference sequence). The CDR3 totals 13 residues. Trimming took 1 base from V and 7 from J, leaving 8 bases between them. DNA for the CDR3: TGTGCCAGCAGCTTAGAGGGAGGGCAGCCCCAGCATTTT. It yields the protein CASSLEGGQPQHF.

The chain carries TRBV7-2 and TRBJ2-5, with 7 bases identical to TRBD2. Germline assignment: CDR1 SGHTA and CDR2 FQGNSA. This CDR3 has 16 amino acids. V shed 1 base, J shed 2 bases, and the junction held 7 bases outside the gene matches. The CDR3 DNA reads as TGTGCCAGCAGCTTAGGACGAAAGCGGGGACAAGAGACCCAGTACTTC. As protein: CASSLGRKRGQETQYF.